This T cell receptor beta chain stems from a study of response to subunit inactivated influenza vaccine. Study observations and caveats: T cells newly recruited by each seasonal influenza vaccination are few, the authors suggested.

V was cut by 2 bases and J by 4 bases, with 22 bases left in between. The germline CDR1 and CDR2 sequences are MGHDK and SYGVNS. The CDR3 runs 18 residues. With regard to this clonotype: Its specificity is unknown.

In TCRdb, the RT-PCR reads were re-called with MiXCR into one record per CDR3 protein. This sample yields almost 600,000 distinct CDR3 sequences, of which about 14% are seen a single time; approximately 12% belongs to the top ten. The genes are TRBV25-1 and TRBJ2-3; possibly TRBD2 for D (5 bases). The sample in question was PBMCs from blood, obtained 12 days after vaccination. This clonotype was sampled from a man aged 50 to 60 who received an inactivated influenza vaccine. The CDR3, as DNA: TGTGCCAGCAGTGAACTTTTGCTAGCCCAAGGATTGGCAGATACGCAGTATTTT. Translated, it gives CASSELLLAQGLADTQYF.